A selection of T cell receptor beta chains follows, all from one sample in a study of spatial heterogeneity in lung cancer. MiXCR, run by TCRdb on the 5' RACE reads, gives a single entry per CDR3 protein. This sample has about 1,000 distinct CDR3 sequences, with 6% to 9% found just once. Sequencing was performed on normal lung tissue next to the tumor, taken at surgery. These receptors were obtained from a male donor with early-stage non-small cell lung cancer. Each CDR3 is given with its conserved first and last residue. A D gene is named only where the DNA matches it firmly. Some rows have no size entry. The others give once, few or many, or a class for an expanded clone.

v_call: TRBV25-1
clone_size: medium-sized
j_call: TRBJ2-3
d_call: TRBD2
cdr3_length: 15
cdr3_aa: CASSEASGSVDTQYF
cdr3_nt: TGTGCCAGCAGTGAAGCCAGCGGGAGCGTAGATACGCAGTATTTT

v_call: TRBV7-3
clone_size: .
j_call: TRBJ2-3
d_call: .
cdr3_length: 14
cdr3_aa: CASSLGPAPTTQYF
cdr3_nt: TGTGCCAGCAGCTTAGGCCCGGCCCCTACTACGCAGTATTTT

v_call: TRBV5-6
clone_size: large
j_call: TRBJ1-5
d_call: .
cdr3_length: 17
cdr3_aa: CASSLARGINSNQPQHF
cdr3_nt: TGTGCCAGCAGCTTGGCCCGAGGAATTAATAGCAATCAGCCCCAGCATTTT

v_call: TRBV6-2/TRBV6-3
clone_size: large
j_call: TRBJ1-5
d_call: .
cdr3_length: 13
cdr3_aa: CASSFQGDQPQHF
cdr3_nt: TGTGCCAGCAGTTTCCAGGGCGATCAGCCCCAGCATTTT

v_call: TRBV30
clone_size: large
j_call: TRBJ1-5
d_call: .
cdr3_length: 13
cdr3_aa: CAWSRASNQPQHF
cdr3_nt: TGTGCCTGGAGTCGGGCTAGCAATCAGCCCCAGCATTTT

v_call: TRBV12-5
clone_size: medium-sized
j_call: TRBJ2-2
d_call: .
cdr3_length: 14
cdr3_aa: CASGLVSNGGELFF
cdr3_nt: TGTGCTAGTGGTTTGGTATCGAATGGCGGGGAGCTGTTTTTT

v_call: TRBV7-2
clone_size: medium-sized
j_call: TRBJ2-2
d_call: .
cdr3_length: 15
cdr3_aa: CASSKSVSNTGELFF
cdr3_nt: TGTGCCAGCAGCAAGTCCGTCTCGAACACCGGGGAGCTGTTTTTT

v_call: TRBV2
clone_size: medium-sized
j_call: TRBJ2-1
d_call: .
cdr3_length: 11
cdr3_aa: CASRSYNEQFF
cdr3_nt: TGTGCCAGCAGGTCCTACAATGAGCAGTTCTTC

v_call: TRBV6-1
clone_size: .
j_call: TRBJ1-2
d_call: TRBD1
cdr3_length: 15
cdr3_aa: CASSEGTGRYYGYTF
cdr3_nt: TGTGCCAGCAGTGAAGGGACAGGGAGATACTATGGCTACACCTTC

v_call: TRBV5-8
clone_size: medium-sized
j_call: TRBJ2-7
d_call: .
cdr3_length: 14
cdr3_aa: CASSFLRDTYEQYF
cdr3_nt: TGTGCCAGCAGCTTTCTCCGGGACACCTACGAGCAGTACTTC

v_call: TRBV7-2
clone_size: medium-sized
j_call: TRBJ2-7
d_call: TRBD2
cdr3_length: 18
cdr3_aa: CASSLGWGLAGGPKEQYF
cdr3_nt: TGTGCCAGCAGCTTAGGATGGGGACTAGCGGGAGGGCCGAAAGAGCAGTACTTC

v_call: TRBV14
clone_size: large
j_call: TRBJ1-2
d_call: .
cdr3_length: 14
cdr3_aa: CASSQIQGDYGYTF
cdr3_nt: TGTGCCAGCAGCCAAATCCAGGGAGACTATGGCTACACCTTC

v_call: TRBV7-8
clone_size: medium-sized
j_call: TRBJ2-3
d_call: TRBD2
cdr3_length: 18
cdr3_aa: CASSLGSASGMVTDTQYF
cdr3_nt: TGTGCCAGCAGCTTAGGGTCGGCTAGCGGGATGGTCACAGATACGCAGTATTTT

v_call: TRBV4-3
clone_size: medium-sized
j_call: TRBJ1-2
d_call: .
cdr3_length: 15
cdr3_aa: CASSQGTGTSIGYTF
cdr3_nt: TGCGCCAGCAGCCAAGGCACAGGGACCTCTATTGGCTACACCTTC

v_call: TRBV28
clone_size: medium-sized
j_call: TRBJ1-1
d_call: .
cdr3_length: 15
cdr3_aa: CASSPRGTAVAEAFF
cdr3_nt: TGTGCCAGCAGTCCTAGGGGGACGGCTGTAGCTGAAGCTTTCTTT

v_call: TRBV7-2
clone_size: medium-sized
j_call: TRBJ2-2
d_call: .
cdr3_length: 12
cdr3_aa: CASSWDTGELFF
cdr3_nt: TGTGCCAGCAGTTGGGACACCGGGGAGCTGTTTTTT